The next 2 T cell receptor beta chains were all read from a single sample in a study of identifying expanded T cells in peripheral blood. Some clones are missing from TCRdb's copy, which holds only in-frame ones; the method was immunoSEQ multiplex PCR. The sample lists 130,000 or so clones, around four fifths occurring once. The material sequenced was blood. Receptors were obtained from a person between 18 and 70 years old in good health.

This chain links TRBV6-6 with TRBJ1-1; the D is unclear. The CDR3 loop spans 12 amino acids. Trimming shortened V by 6 bases and J by 7 bases, and 12 bases separated the two germline ends. Germline values: CDR1 MNHNY, CDR2 SVGAGI (reference sequence). CDR3 DNA sequence: TGTGCCAGCAGAGATGAGGTAATTGAAGCTTTCTTT. Translation: CASRDEVIEAFF.

This chain joins TRBV5-6 and TRBJ2-3; 7 positions agree with TRBD2. The CDR3 has 17 residues. CDR1 is SGHDT, CDR2 YYEEEE, per germline. The V gene end was trimmed by 7 bases and the J gene end by 0 bases; junction bases not matched to a gene: 14. CDR3 bases: TGTGCCAGCGCTCGGCAGCTTGGGGGGGTTAGCACAGATACGCAGTATTTT. Translating gives CASARQLGGVSTDTQYF.